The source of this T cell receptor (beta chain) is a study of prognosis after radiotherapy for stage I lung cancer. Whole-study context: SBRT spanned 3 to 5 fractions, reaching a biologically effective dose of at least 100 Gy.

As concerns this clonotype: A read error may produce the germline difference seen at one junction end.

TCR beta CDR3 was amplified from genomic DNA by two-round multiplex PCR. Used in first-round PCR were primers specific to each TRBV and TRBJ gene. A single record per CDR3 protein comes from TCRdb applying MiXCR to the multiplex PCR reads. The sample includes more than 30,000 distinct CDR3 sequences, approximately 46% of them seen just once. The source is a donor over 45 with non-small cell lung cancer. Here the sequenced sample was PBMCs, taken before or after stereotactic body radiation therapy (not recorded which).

Here the CDR3 DNA reads TGTGCCAGCAGGGACAGGGGGAGCACCTACGAGAAGTACTTC. Translated: CASRDRGSTYEKYF. The chain joins TRBV2 to TRBJ2-7, with 10 bases that match TRBD1. The germline CDR1 and CDR2 sequences are SNHLY and FYNNEI. The CDR3 is made up of 14 amino acids.